The rows below give T cell receptor beta chains drawn from one sample of a study of PD-1 blockade in classical Hodgkin lymphoma. Generated by immunoSEQ multiplex PCR, the TCRdb table keeps only in-frame clones and is missing some. The sample yields 45,000 to 55,000 clones, approximately 84% seen once. The sample in question was peripheral blood mononuclear cells (PBMCs), obtained at baseline. Every receptor here comes from a human donor with classical Hodgkin lymphoma. Both conserved end residues are trimmed from each CDR3. The D gene is left open where the match is weak.

CDR3	V	J	D
ASSPFGELSSGNTIY	TRBV19	TRBJ1-3	NA
ASSQDWGRAGDTQY	TRBV4-3	TRBJ2-3	TRBD2
ATKGGSNTGELF	TRBV15	TRBJ2-2	NA
ASSYDRSYNYGYT	TRBV27	TRBJ1-2	NA
ASSQAGLRYGYT	TRBV14	TRBJ1-2	NA
AISGTAENTEAF	TRBV10-3	TRBJ1-1	TRBD1
AWSQQAGKTIRYGYT	TRBV30	TRBJ1-2	NA
ASSLLGGTGELF	TRBV4-2	TRBJ2-2	NA
ASRSGPWDGELF	TRBV5-1	TRBJ2-2	NA
ASRHRLMNNNEQF	TRBV7-9	TRBJ2-1	NA
ASSVTSGGANTGELF	TRBV11-2	TRBJ2-2	TRBD2
ASSLAASTDTQY	TRBV9	TRBJ2-3	TRBD2
ASSPRDRILSGNTIY	TRBV11-2	TRBJ1-3	TRBD1
ASRRTSGSRDTQY	TRBV7-9	TRBJ2-3	TRBD2